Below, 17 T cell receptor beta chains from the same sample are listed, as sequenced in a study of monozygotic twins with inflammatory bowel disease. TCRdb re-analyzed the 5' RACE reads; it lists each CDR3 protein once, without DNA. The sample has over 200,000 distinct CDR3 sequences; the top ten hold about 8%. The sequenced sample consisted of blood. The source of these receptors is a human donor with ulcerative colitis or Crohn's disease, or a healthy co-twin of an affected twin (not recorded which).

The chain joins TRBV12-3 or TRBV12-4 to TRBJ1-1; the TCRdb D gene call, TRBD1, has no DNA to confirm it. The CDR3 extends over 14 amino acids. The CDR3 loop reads CASSWTGRNTEAFF.

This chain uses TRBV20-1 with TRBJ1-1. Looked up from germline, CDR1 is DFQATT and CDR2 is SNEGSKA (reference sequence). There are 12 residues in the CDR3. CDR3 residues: CSARKPNTEAFF.

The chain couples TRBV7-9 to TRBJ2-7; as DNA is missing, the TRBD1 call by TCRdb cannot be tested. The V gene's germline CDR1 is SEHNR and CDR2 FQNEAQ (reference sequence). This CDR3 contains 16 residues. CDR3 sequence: CASSLGGAGSPYEQYF.

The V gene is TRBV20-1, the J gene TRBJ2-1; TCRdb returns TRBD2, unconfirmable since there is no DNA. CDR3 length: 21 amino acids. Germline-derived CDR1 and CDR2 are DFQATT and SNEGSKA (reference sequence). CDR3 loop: CSAKNNGGWASGSGPYNEQFF.

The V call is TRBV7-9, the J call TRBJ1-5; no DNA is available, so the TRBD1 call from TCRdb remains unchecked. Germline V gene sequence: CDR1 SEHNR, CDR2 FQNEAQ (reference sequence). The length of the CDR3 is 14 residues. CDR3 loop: CASSAGTGSQPQHF.

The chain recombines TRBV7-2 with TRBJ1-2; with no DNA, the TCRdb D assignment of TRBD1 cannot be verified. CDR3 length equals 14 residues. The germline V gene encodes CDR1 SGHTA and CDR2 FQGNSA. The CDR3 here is CASSLNRGRYGYTF.

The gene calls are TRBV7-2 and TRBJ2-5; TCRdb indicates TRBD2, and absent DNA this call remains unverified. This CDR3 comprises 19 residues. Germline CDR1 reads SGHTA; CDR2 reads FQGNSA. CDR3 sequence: CASSLGLAGGRGSEETQYF.

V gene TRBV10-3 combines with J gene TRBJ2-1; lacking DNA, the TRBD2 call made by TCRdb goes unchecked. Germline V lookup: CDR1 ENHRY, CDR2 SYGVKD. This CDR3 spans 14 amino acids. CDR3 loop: CATTLAGGYNEQFF.

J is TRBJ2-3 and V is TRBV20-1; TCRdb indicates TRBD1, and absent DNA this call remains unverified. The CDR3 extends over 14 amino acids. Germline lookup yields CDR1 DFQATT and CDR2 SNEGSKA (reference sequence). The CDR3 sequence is CSARGGRQGGEQYF.

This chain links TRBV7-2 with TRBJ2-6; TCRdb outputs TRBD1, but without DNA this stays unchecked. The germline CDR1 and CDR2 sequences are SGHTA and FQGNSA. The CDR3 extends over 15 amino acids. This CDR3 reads CASSQGHSGANVLTF.

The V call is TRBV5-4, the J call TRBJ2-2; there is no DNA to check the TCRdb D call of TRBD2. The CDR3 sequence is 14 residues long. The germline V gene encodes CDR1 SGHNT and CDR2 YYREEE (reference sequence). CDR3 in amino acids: CASSLGGNTGELFF.

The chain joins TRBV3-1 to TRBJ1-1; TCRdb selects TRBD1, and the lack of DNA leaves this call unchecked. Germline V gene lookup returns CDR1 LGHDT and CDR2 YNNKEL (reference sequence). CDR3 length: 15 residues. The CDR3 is CASRLQQGRDTEAFF. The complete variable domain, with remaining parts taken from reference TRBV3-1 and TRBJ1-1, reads DTAVSQTPKYLVTQMGNDKSIKCEQNLGHDTMYWYKQDSKKFLKIMFSYNNKELIINETVPNRFSPKSPDKAHLNLHINSLELGDSAVYFCASRLQQGRDTEAFFGQGTRLTVV.

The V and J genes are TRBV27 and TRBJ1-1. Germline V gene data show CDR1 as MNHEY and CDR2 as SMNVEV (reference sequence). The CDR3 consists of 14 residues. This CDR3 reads CASSPGLMNTEAFF.

CDR3 sequence: CASSPGTTWTGELFF. The V gene is TRBV7-6, the J gene TRBJ2-2; the TRBD2 assignment by TCRdb is unverifiable without DNA. The CDR3 length is 15 residues. From germline, CDR1 is SGHVS and CDR2 FNYEAQ.

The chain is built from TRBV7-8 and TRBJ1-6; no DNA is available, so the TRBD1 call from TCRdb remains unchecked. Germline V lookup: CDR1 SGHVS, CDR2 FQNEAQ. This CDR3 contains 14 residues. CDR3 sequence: CASSSGRYNSPLHF.

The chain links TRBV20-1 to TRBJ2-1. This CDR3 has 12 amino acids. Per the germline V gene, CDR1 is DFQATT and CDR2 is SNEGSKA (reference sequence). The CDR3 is CSTRLAPNEQFF.

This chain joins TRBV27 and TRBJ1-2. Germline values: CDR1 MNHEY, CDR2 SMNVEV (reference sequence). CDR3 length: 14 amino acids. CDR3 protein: CASSGLGSNYGYTF.